Listed here is a single T cell receptor beta chain. What it recognizes is unknown. Germline V gene sequence: CDR1 LGHNT, CDR2 FRNRAP. This CDR3 has 15 amino acids. The germline V and J ends were trimmed by 2 bases and 8 bases, with 16 bases remaining between them. This specimen comes from a study of cytomegalovirus exposure and HLA in healthy donors. Study-wide results and limits: Across donors, sequencing depth was assumed by presence/absence analyses to be roughly uniform. Listed as cytomegalovirus-associated were 150 to 200 TCR beta chains. Generally TCR sequences proved uncommon, though certain public TCRs appeared in numerous donors. An analysis that was carried out later associated 16,000 or so TCR beta sequences with HLA alleles at 0.05 false discovery rate.

It was with 60 Vbeta and 13 Jbeta primers that the PCR ran. TCRdb's copy holds only in-frame clones and misses some; the assay was immunoSEQ multiplex PCR. The sample lists about 86,000 clones, roughly 77% occurring once. The source is a woman in her thirties or forties in good health and CMV-seropositive. V gene TRBV12-5 combines with J gene TRBJ2-1, with D uncertain. The sequencing sample was made of PBMCs. CDR3 protein: CASGLWLGSMYEQFF. The CDR3 region has the DNA TGTGCTAGTGGTTTGTGGCTAGGTTCGATGTATGAGCAGTTCTTC.